The next 28 T cell receptor beta chains were all read from a single sample in a study of OX40 agonist ivuxolimab in advanced cancers. Only in-frame clones appear in the TCRdb table, and some are missing; sequencing was by immunoSEQ multiplex PCR. The sample lists tens of thousands of clones; 90% to 95% were seen once. Sample: CD4+ or CD8+ T cells sorted from blood, taken in a trial of the OX40 agonist ivuxolimab. The origin of the receptors is an adult with an advanced solid tumor such as melanoma, head and neck, liver or kidney cancer.

This clone was picked up one time. The chain joins TRBV6-5 to TRBJ2-7; 7 bases map to TRBD1. With 8 bases clipped from V and 3 bases from J, the junction kept 7 bases outside the gene matches. The germline V gene encodes CDR1 MNHEY and CDR2 SVGAGI. The CDR3 totals 13 residues. Here the CDR3 DNA reads TGTGCCAGCGGAACGGGACAGAACTACGAGCAGTACTTC. Encoded protein: CASGTGQNYEQYF.

This clone was seen a few times. This chain's CDR3 is CASSYELTTGEAFF. The CDR3 coding sequence is TGCGCCAGCAGCTATGAACTGACAACGGGTGAAGCTTTCTTT. The chain combines TRBV5-1 with TRBJ1-1; D not certain. The CDR3 sequence is 14 residues long. V was trimmed by 3 bases and J by 7 bases, leaving 16 bases between them. The V gene's germline CDR1 is SGHRS and CDR2 YFSETQ.

The CDR3 coding sequence is TGTGCCAGCATGGAGGGGGGTACTAACTATGGCTACACCTTC. It yields the protein CASMEGGTNYGYTF. The chain links TRBV6-5 to TRBJ1-2; a possible D gene is TRBD1 (6 bases). The CDR3 is 14 residues long. Germline values: CDR1 MNHEY, CDR2 SVGAGI. V was shortened by 7 bases and J by 0 bases, with 12 bases between the two germline ends.

CDR3 amino acids: CASSSSTHPGAEQYF. Here the CDR3 DNA reads TGTGCCAGCAGCTCATCAACCCATCCAGGGGCCGAGCAGTACTTC. V usage is TRBV5-4 and J usage is TRBJ2-7; D may be TRBD1 (6 bases). Trimming took 3 bases from V and 6 from J, leaving 19 bases between them. The CDR3 contains 15 residues. Germline CDR1 reads SGHNT; CDR2 reads YYREEE (reference sequence).

The V call is TRBV28, the J call TRBJ1-2, with D perhaps TRBD1 (5 bases). The V gene lost 6 bases and the J gene lost 3 bases, with 5 bases spanning the gap. The CDR3 consists of 11 residues. CDR1 MDHEN and CDR2 SYDVKM come from the germline V gene. The CDR3 DNA follows: TGTGCCAGCAGGGGGGACTATGGCTACACCTTC. Translating gives CASRGDYGYTF.

The chain uses TRBV28 and TRBJ1-5, with TRBD1 as a possible D gene (5 bases). The length of the CDR3 is 15 residues. Looked up from germline, CDR1 is MDHEN and CDR2 is SYDVKM. Deletions cut 5 bases from V and 1 base from J, with 12 bases between. The CDR3, as DNA: TGTGCCAGCAGTCCCCTGGGACCAAGCAATCAGCCCCAGCATTTT. Translation: CASSPLGPSNQPQHF. Variable domain in full (rest from reference TRBV28 and TRBJ1-5): DVKVTQSSRYLVKRTGEKVFLECVQDMDHENMFWYRQDPGLGLRLIYFSYDVKMKEKGDIPEGYSVSREKKERFSLILESASTNQTSMYLCASSPLGPSNQPQHFGDGTRLSIL.

J is TRBJ2-3 and V is TRBV6-6; 7 bases fit TRBD2. Unmatched junction bases numbered 4, after V lost 7 bases and J lost 6 bases. CDR1 is MNHNY, CDR2 SVGAGI, per germline (reference sequence). The CDR3 loop spans 12 amino acids. This chain's CDR3 is CASTQAGDTQYF. DNA for the CDR3: TGTGCCAGCACCCAAGCGGGGGATACGCAGTATTTT.

The chain has TRBV25-1 and TRBJ2-7; 9 nucleotides match TRBD2. From germline, CDR1 is MGHDK and CDR2 SYGVNS. The CDR3 is 17 amino acids. The J segment lost 3 bases and the V segment lost 1 base, leaving 10 bases of the junction unmatched. DNA of the CDR3: TGTGCCAGCAGTGAATCGGGCGGAGCGGGGGGATACTACGAGCAGTACTTC. Protein product: CASSESGGAGGYYEQYF.

This clone was found a few times. The gene calls are TRBV28 and TRBJ2-2, with TRBD2 identical over 8 bases. The junction had 5 bases not matched to a gene; V was cut back by 5 bases and J by 3 bases. CDR1 and CDR2 from the germline V gene are MDHEN and SYDVKM. The CDR3 runs 15 residues. CDR3 protein: CASSAGGSYTGELFF. In DNA, the CDR3 is TGTGCCAGCAGTGCGGGGGGTTCGTACACCGGGGAGCTGTTTTTT.

The chain links TRBV10-3 to TRBJ2-5, with D possibly TRBD2 on 6 matching bases. Germline CDR1 is ENHRY and CDR2 is SYGVKD. The V end lost 8 bases, the J end lost 2 bases, and 21 bases lay between the germline ends. This CDR3 spans 16 amino acids. CDR3 in amino acids: CAIGERRGRGQETQYF. DNA of the CDR3: TGTGCCATCGGGGAGCGGCGGGGCCGGGGGCAAGAGACCCAGTACTTC.

V usage is TRBV4-3 and J usage is TRBJ1-2, with D tentatively TRBD1 (6 bases). Germline values: CDR1 LGHNA, CDR2 YSLEER. V gave up 1 base and J gave up 7 bases, with 16 bases separating them. This CDR3 contains 15 residues. The CDR3 sequence is CASSQATQGGTGYTF. The CDR3 region has the DNA TGCGCCAGCAGCCAAGCGACACAGGGAGGGACTGGCTACACCTTC.

The chain combines TRBV4-2 with TRBJ2-2, with 9 nucleotides matching TRBD2. In germline, CDR1 is LGHNA, CDR2 YNFKEQ. CDR3 length: 16 amino acids. J gave up 4 bases and V 0 bases, and 3 bases lay outside the gene matches. The CDR3 here is CASSQDGGGATGELFF. The CDR3 coding sequence is TGTGCCAGCAGCCAAGATGGCGGGGGGGCCACCGGGGAGCTGTTTTTT.

As for this clone: The junction differs from germline at one of its ends, possibly a read error. In the same sample, other DNA sequences code for this CDR3. The chain links TRBV7-7 to TRBJ2-5; 7 bases match TRBD1. CDR3 length equals 14 residues. Looked up from germline, CDR1 is SSHAT and CDR2 is FNYEAQ (reference sequence). CDR3 sequence: CASSFGQDQETQYF. The DNA for the CDR3 is TGTGCTAGCAGCTTCGGACAGGACCAAGAGACCCAGTACTTC.

This clone came up once. The CDR3 DNA follows: TGTGCCAGCTCACAAGGGACAGGCAATCAGCCCCAGCATTTT. The encoded protein is CASSQGTGNQPQHF. The V gene is TRBV18, the J gene TRBJ1-5; TRBD1 matches at 7 bases. Germline-derived CDR1 and CDR2 are KGHSH and LQKENI. With V trimmed by 4 bases and J by 2 bases, 2 bases remained unmatched. This CDR3 has 14 amino acids.

The chain employs TRBV10-2 and TRBJ1-2; D call uncertain. The ends were cut back, 8 bases at V and 4 bases at J, with 8 bases in the middle. Germline-derived CDR1 and CDR2 are WSHSY and SAAADI. The CDR3 is 11 residues long. The CDR3 nucleotides read TGCGCCAGCTCGTCCTCCTATGGCTACACCTTC. This sequence encodes CASSSSYGYTF.

This clone was detected only once. The rearrangement uses TRBV28 and TRBJ2-7; the D gene is possibly TRBD2 (7 bases). CDR1 and CDR2 from the germline V gene are MDHEN and SYDVKM. This CDR3 has 14 residues. V was cut by 11 bases and J by 2 bases, with 19 bases left in between. CDR3 sequence: CAGISGGAPYEQYF. CDR3 nucleotides: TGTGCCGGCATCTCGGGGGGCGCTCCCTACGAGCAGTACTTC.

The chain employs TRBV5-4 and TRBJ2-2; TRBD2 matches 8 bases. The V gene's germline CDR1 is SGHNT and CDR2 YYREEE (reference sequence). The ends lost 4 bases at V and 5 bases at J; junction bases unmatched: 10. The CDR3 loop spans 16 amino acids. This CDR3 reads CASSPPSGGATGELFF. CDR3 sequence (DNA): TGTGCCAGCAGCCCTCCTTCGGGGGGGGCGACCGGGGAGCTGTTTTTT.

This clone was seen a few times. The chain combines TRBV4-1 with TRBJ2-7; TRBD1 aligns across 9 bases. The CDR3 is 15 residues long. Looked up from germline, CDR1 is MGHRA and CDR2 is YSYEKL. V shed 5 bases and J 4 bases; nucleotides not matched to a gene: 9. The CDR3: CASSAGTGRVYEQYF. The CDR3 bases are TGCGCCAGCAGCGCCGGGACAGGGAGAGTTTACGAGCAGTACTTC.

V is TRBV28 and J is TRBJ2-2, with 7 bases fitting TRBD1. The CDR3 is 15 residues long. Losses at the gene ends were 9 bases for V and 7 bases for J; bases not matched to a gene: 14. Germline assignment: CDR1 MDHEN and CDR2 SYDVKM. CDR3 nucleotide sequence: TGTGCCAGTTTGAGTGGGACAGCCTTGGTCGGGGAGCTGTTTTTT. Translating gives CASLSGTALVGELFF. Full variable domain (rest looked up from reference TRBV28 and TRBJ2-2): DVKVTQSSRYLVKRTGEKVFLECVQDMDHENMFWYRQDPGLGLRLIYFSYDVKMKEKGDIPEGYSVSREKKERFSLILESASTNQTSMYLCASLSGTALVGELFFGEGSRLTVL.

This chain connects TRBV18 to TRBJ1-1, with D maybe TRBD1 (5 bases). The CDR3 runs to 16 residues. V lost 0 bases and J lost 4, with 15 bases in between. Germline V gene sequence: CDR1 KGHSH, CDR2 LQKENI. The CDR3 sequence is CASSPPHGAQGTEAFF. In DNA, the CDR3 is TGTGCCAGCTCACCACCTCATGGGGCGCAGGGCACTGAAGCTTTCTTT.

This chain uses TRBV6-6 with TRBJ2-3, with 9 bases lining up with TRBD2. The CDR3 consists of 16 residues. CDR1 MNHNY and CDR2 SVGAGI come from the germline V gene (reference sequence). Losses at the gene ends were 6 bases for V and 1 base for J; bases not matched to a gene: 8. The CDR3 DNA reads TGTGCCAGCAGCGCGGGAGGGCTTTCAGGCACAGATACGCAGTATTTT. Its protein is CASSAGGLSGTDTQYF.

The chain joins TRBV29-1 to TRBJ1-1; a weak D match, TRBD1 (5 bases). CDR3 length: 11 amino acids. V lost 7 bases and J 3 bases, leaving 9 bases between the germline ends. Germline CDR1 SQVTM, CDR2 ANQGSEA. Here the CDR3 DNA reads TGCAGCGCTGGGACTTACACTGAAGCTTTCTTT. This gives the protein CSAGTYTEAFF.

The chain couples TRBV20-1 to TRBJ2-3, with D uncertain. Germline values: CDR1 DFQATT, CDR2 SNEGSKA (reference sequence). V lost 6 bases and J lost 2, with 6 bases in between. The CDR3 is made up of 11 amino acids. CDR3: CSAPPTDTQYF. The DNA of the CDR3 is TGCAGTGCCCCACCCACAGATACGCAGTATTTT.

This rearrangement joins TRBV5-1 to TRBJ2-7, with TRBD2 matching over 13 bases. The J segment lost 2 bases and the V segment lost 1 base, leaving 3 bases of the junction unmatched. There are 16 residues in the CDR3. Germline V gene data show CDR1 as SGHRS and CDR2 as YFSETQ. In nucleotides, the CDR3 is TGCGCCAGCAGCTTGAGTACTAGCGGGAGGGCCTACGAGCAGTACTTC. It codes for CASSLSTSGRAYEQYF.

The chain joins TRBV7-9 to TRBJ2-1; 13 nucleotides align to TRBD2. The CDR3 totals 17 residues. Trimming took 3 bases from V and 6 from J; bases not matched to a gene: 8. Germline V lookup: CDR1 SEHNR, CDR2 FQNEAQ (reference sequence). CDR3 loop: CASSFGLAGAQLNEQFF. For the CDR3, the DNA is TGTGCCAGCAGCTTTGGACTAGCGGGGGCCCAACTCAATGAGCAGTTCTTC.

The V gene is TRBV27, the J gene TRBJ1-6; D uncertain. The germline CDR1 and CDR2 sequences are MNHEY and SMNVEV (reference sequence). V lost 7 bases to trimming and J lost 0 bases, with 19 bases between them. The length of the CDR3 is 18 residues. The CDR3 spells CASTNKKETSSYNSPLHF. DNA for the CDR3: TGTGCCAGCACCAATAAAAAAGAGACAAGCTCCTATAATTCACCCCTCCACTTT.

The V call is TRBV7-9, the J call TRBJ1-4; D gene ambiguous. The germline CDR1 and CDR2 sequences are SEHNR and FQNEAQ (reference sequence). Trimming stripped 8 bases from V and 0 bases from J, with 4 bases between. This CDR3 contains 12 residues. The chain's CDR3 is CASETTNEKLFF. The CDR3 DNA is TGTGCCAGCGAGACAACTAATGAAAAACTGTTTTTT.

CDR3: CASSYTGTGVNEQYF. CDR3 DNA sequence: TGTGCCAGCAGTTACACCGGGACAGGGGTGAACGAGCAGTACTTC. V is TRBV6-5 and J is TRBJ2-7, with 10 bases fitting TRBD1. CDR1 is MNHEY and CDR2 is SVGAGI in the germline V gene. The CDR3 totals 15 residues. With 2 bases clipped from V and 5 bases from J, the junction kept 6 bases outside the gene matches.